The T cell receptor beta chain under discussion was sequenced for a study of blood T cell repertoires in COVID-19. On the study more broadly: Sources were T cells, B-cell-depleted T cells, or PBMCs; the material itself was cDNA or gDNA.

CDR1 LGHDT and CDR2 YNNKEL come from the germline V gene (reference sequence). Unmatched junction bases numbered 3, after V lost 0 bases and J lost 1 base. This CDR3 contains 16 residues. In the study's own analysis: Amplified reference gene primers provided the basis for estimating nucleated cell counts. Using immunoSEQ multiplex PCR, the repertoire was profiled, and TCRdb retains in-frame clones only, with some absent. The V and J calls and the clone size are those of that table, but D and trimming were determined from the DNA. The table shows about 230,000 clones, with 81% occurring only once. The specimen sequenced was peripheral blood. The TCR was taken from a woman aged 80 or over with acute or convalescent COVID-19. The genes are TRBV3-1 (or the pseudogene TRBV3-2) and TRBJ2-3; 8 bases agree with TRBD2. CDR3 nucleotide sequence: TGTGCCAGCAGCCAAGACTTGACTAGCGGCACAGATACGCAGTATTTT. It translates to CASSQDLTSGTDTQYF.